Following are 17 T cell receptor beta chains from one sample sequenced in a study of tissue T cells after allogeneic stem cell transplantation. The table came from immunoSEQ multiplex PCR; TCRdb's copy has only in-frame clones and leaves some out. The data show thousands of clones, with roughly two thirds seen just once and 0.78% held by the top ten. The sample taken for sequencing was blood. The origin of the receptors is a female BALB/c mouse in good health. Strain MHC haplotype: H2-d.

Notes on this clone: The listed genes are named as in mouse. The CDR3 extends 1 residue past the end of the read, so its final part is completed from the germline J gene. The chain is built from TRBV13-3 and TRBJ2-4; a weak D match, TRBD2 (5 bases). The V gene's germline CDR1 is NNHDY and CDR2 SYVADS. V gave up 2 bases and J gave up 0 bases, with 10 bases separating them. The CDR3 has 15 residues. The CDR3 reads CASSEVGSSQNTLYF. Incomplete CDR3 DNA: TGTGCCAGCAGTGAAGTGGGGTCTAGTCAAAACACCTTGTAC.

This clone has just a few counts. Gene and germline names: mouse. Read data end 1 residue before the CDR3 end; the end is taken from the germline J gene. The chain joins TRBV14 to TRBJ2-2, with D unclear. The ends were cut back, 0 bases at V and 0 bases at J, with 3 bases in the middle. Germline-derived CDR1 and CDR2 are SGHDT and FRDEAV. This CDR3 is 14 amino acids long. CDR3 residues: CASSFWANTGQLYF. CDR3 bases read: TGTGCCAGCAGTTTCTGGGCAAACACCGGGCAGCTCTAC.

This clone has only a few counts. Germline and genes: mouse. The read stops 1 residue short of the end of the CDR3; the missing end is completed from the germline J gene. The V call is TRBV13-3, the J call TRBJ1-3, with TRBD1 matching over 9 bases. CDR1 and CDR2 from the germline V gene are NNHDY and SYVADS. CDR3 size: 15 residues. The V segment lost 3 bases and the J segment 2 bases; nucleotides outside the gene matches: 3. CDR3 protein: CASSGTGAAGNTLYF. The covered CDR3 bases are TGTGCCAGCAGTGGGACAGGGGCTGCTGGAAATACGCTCTAT.

A word on this clone: Gene names are mouse gene names. The read ends 1 residue shy of where the CDR3 ends; the end is completed using the germline J gene. The genes are TRBV31 and TRBJ2-7; 8 positions match TRBD1. From germline, CDR1 is GKSSPN and CDR2 SITVG. Unmatched junction bases numbered 1, after V lost 4 bases and J lost 5 bases. The CDR3 is 11 residues long. Incomplete CDR3 DNA: TGTGCCTGGAAACAGGGGGATGAACAGTAC. It specifies CAWKQGDEQY. Given in full, the CDR3 is CAWKQGDEQYF.

Remarks on this clone: These gene names are mouse names. The read ends 1 residue shy of where the CDR3 ends; the end is completed using the germline J gene. The J gene is TRBJ2-7, the V gene TRBV14, with a weak D call TRBD1 (6 bases). Trimming stripped 4 bases from V and 0 bases from J, with 14 bases between. There are 15 residues in the CDR3. Looked up from germline, CDR1 is SGHDT and CDR2 is FRDEAV. CDR3 sequence reads: CASSLPGQSSYEQYF. CDR3 DNA (partial): TGTGCCAGCAGTCTCCCGGGACAAAGCTCCTATGAACAGTAC. Full variable domain (remainder filled in from reference TRBV14 and TRBJ2-7): EAGVTQSPRYAVLQEGQAVSFWCDPISGHDTLYWYQQPRDQGPQLLVYFRDEAVIDNSQLPSDRFSAVRPKGTNSTLKIQSAKQGDTATYLCASSLPGQSSYEQYFGPGTRLTVL.

Regarding this clone: Gene labels here are mouse ones. The read ends 1 residue early relative to the CDR3; the germline J gene fills the gap. The genes are TRBV13-1 and TRBJ2-3; 9 nucleotides align to TRBD2. CDR3 size: 16 residues. Germline V CDR1 and CDR2: NSHNY, SYGAGN. J lost 2 bases, V lost 2 bases, and 6 bases had no gene match. The sequenced part of the CDR3 DNA is TGTGCCAGCAGTGACTGGGGGGGGCGCCTTGCAGAAACGCTGTAT. It is translated as CASSDWGGRLAETLY. The whole CDR3 region reads CASSDWGGRLAETLYF.

About this clone itself: Gene names follow the mouse nomenclature. The CDR3 end lies 1 residue beyond the end of the read and is filled in from the germline J gene. The rearrangement joins TRBV4 to TRBJ1-4; 10 positions match TRBD1. The CDR3 spans 14 residues. With 4 bases clipped from V and 6 bases from J, the junction kept 2 bases outside the gene matches. The germline V gene has CDR1 LGHDT and CDR2 YNNKQL (reference sequence). CDR3 sequence: CASSLTGGHERLFF. Incomplete CDR3 DNA: TGTGCCAGCAGCTTGACAGGGGGCCACGAAAGATTATTT.

This clone turned up a few times. These gene names are mouse names. The CDR3 extends 1 residue past the end of the read, so its final part is completed from the germline J gene. The sample has other DNA sequences that encode this CDR3 too. The chain couples TRBV5 to TRBJ2-7; D is possibly TRBD2 (5 bases). Per germline, CDR1 LGHNA and CDR2 YNLKQL (reference sequence). V shed 0 bases and J shed 0 bases, with 9 bases lying between them. The CDR3 length is 15 residues. CDR3 region: CASSQDWESSYEQYF. The sequenced part of the CDR3 DNA is TGTGCCAGCAGCCAAGACTGGGAGAGCTCCTATGAACAGTAC.

This clone was seen only a few times. The listed genes are named as in mouse. The observed sequence ends 1 residue before the CDR3 terminus, with the missing tail filled in from the germline J gene. V usage is TRBV3 and J usage is TRBJ2-7, with a tentative D call TRBD2 (6 bases). This CDR3 region has 14 residues. V lost 1 base, J lost 0 bases, and 7 bases lay in between. Germline loops: CDR1 SNHLY, CDR2 FYNGKV (reference sequence). The CDR3 loop reads CASSLETGSYEQYF. The sequenced CDR3 bases are TGTGCCAGCAGCTTAGAGACTGGCTCCTATGAACAGTAC.

A note on this clone: Gene names and germline refer to mouse. The CDR3 goes on 1 residue after the read ends, and that part is filled in from the germline J gene. J is TRBJ2-3 and V is TRBV13-2; no clear D gene. The V end was cut by 0 bases, the J end by 0 bases, with 11 bases between. Germline-derived CDR1 and CDR2 are NNHNN and SYGAGS (reference sequence). The CDR3 has 16 amino acids. The sequenced part of the CDR3 DNA is TGTGCCAGCGGTGATGCAATAACTTCTAGTGCAGAAACGCTGTAT. As protein: CASGDAITSSAETLY. The whole CDR3 sequence is CASGDAITSSAETLYF.

Concerning this clone: Gene names denote mouse genes. CDR3 sequence reads: CASSMKGTLYF. Partial CDR3 DNA: TGTGCCAGCAGTATGAAGGGCACCTTGTAC. This rearrangement joins TRBV19 to TRBJ2-4; no reliable D call. The CDR3 goes on 1 residue after the read ends, and that part is filled in from the germline J gene. Germline V gene data show CDR1 as FNHDT and CDR2 as SITEND (reference sequence). CDR3 length: 11 residues. The V end lost 2 bases, the J end lost 8 bases, and 6 bases lay between the germline ends.

A remark on this clone: Genes and germline are mouse. The CDR3 goes on 1 residue after the read ends, and that part is filled in from the germline J gene. The chain uses TRBV14 and TRBJ2-5; D ambiguous. CDR1 and CDR2 (germline): SGHDT, FRDEAV. This CDR3 comprises 13 residues. The ends were cut back, 1 base at V and 3 bases at J, with 6 bases in the middle. The CDR3 DNA, read in part, is TGTGCCAGCAGTTTCGGACCACAAGACACCCAGTAC. Protein: CASSFGPQDTQY. The CDR3 in full is CASSFGPQDTQYF.

This clone has only a few counts. These gene names are mouse names. The read ends 1 residue before the CDR3 terminus; that terminus is restored from the germline J gene. The chain has TRBV1 and TRBJ2-7; no reliable D call. CDR1 and CDR2 from the germline V gene are NSQYPW and LRSPGD (reference sequence). The CDR3 has 14 residues. V was trimmed by 3 bases and J by 0 bases, leaving 9 bases between them. CDR3 residues: CTCSAYRSSYEQYF. The covered CDR3 bases are TGCACCTGCAGTGCTTACAGAAGCTCCTATGAACAGTAC.

This clone was observed a handful of times. Gene names refer to mouse genes. The read halts 1 residue ahead of the CDR3 end, with the missing end drawn from the germline J gene. The chain is built from TRBV29 and TRBJ2-7; TRBD2 might be the D (5 bases). The germline V and J ends were trimmed by 3 bases and 0 bases, with 12 bases remaining between them. CDR1 MSHET and CDR2 SYDVDS come from the germline V gene. This CDR3 is 15 amino acids long. The CDR3 bases that were read are TGTGCTAGCAGTTTCCTCTGGGCTAGCTCCTATGAACAGTAC. It codes for CASSFLWASSYEQY. The full CDR3 is CASSFLWASSYEQYF.

Details on this clone: The gene names here belong to mouse. The read ends 1 residue before the CDR3 terminus; that terminus is restored from the germline J gene. The rearrangement links TRBV29 to TRBJ2-1; D may correspond to TRBD1 or TRBD2 (5 bases each). CDR1 and CDR2 from the germline V gene are MSHET and SYDVDS. The CDR3 length is 13 residues. With 7 bases removed from V and 1 base from J, the gap between germline ends came to 8 bases. CDR3 DNA, as far as it was read: TGTGCTAGCACCCGGGACAACTATGCTGAGCAGTTC. Amino acids: CASTRDNYAEQF. The CDR3, in full, reads CASTRDNYAEQFF. Together with reference TRBV29 and TRBJ2-1, the CDR3 gives the full variable domain: DMKVTQMPRYLIKRMGENVLLECGQDMSHETMYWYRQDPGLGLQLIYISYDVDSNSEGDIPKGYRVSRKKREHFSLILDSAKTNQTSVYFCASTRDNYAEQFFGPGTRLTVL.

Comments on this clone: Genes and germline come from the mouse. The read terminates 1 residue before the CDR3 end, so the remaining end is supplied by the germline J gene. The chain links TRBV13-2 to TRBJ2-1, with 10 nucleotides matching TRBD2. CDR1 is NNHNN, CDR2 SYGAGS, per germline (reference sequence). The CDR3 runs 16 residues. V gave up 2 bases and J gave up 0 bases; unmatched junction bases: 2. CDR3: CASGERTGGNYAEQFF. CDR3 DNA (partial): TGTGCCAGCGGTGAGAGGACTGGGGGTAACTATGCTGAGCAGTTC.

Of note for this clone: The germline and genes are mouse ones. From the germline J gene comes the end of the CDR3, since the read stops 1 residue before it. This chain links TRBV13-3 with TRBJ2-3, with TRBD1 matching 8 bases. This CDR3 region has 14 residues. Trimming cost V 3 bases and J 0 bases; bases outside gene matches: 0. Germline CDR1 is NNHDY and CDR2 is SYVADS. The covered CDR3 bases are TGTGCCAGCAGTGGGACAGGGAGTGCAGAAACGCTGTAT. As protein: CASSGTGSAETLY. The complete CDR3 sequence is CASSGTGSAETLYF.